The sequence of this T cell receptor (beta chain) was determined in a study of blood T cell repertoires in COVID-19. Overall study: Sample material is recorded as cDNA or gDNA derived from T cells, B-cell-depleted T cells, or PBMCs.

Sequencing used immunoSEQ multiplex PCR; TCRdb keeps in-frame clones, though not all of them. This table holds around 120,000 clones, roughly 87% found once. The CDR3 runs 18 residues. V lost 5 bases, J lost 3 bases, and 8 bases stayed unmatched. Germline loops: CDR1 SGHAT, CDR2 FQNNGV. This clonotype originated in a human donor in a cohort sampled during active COVID-19. The source material was peripheral blood. This rearrangement joins TRBV11-2 to TRBJ2-3, with 16 bases identical to TRBD2. The chain's CDR3 is CASSVPGLAGGNTDTQYF. The CDR3 nucleotides are TGTGCCAGCAGCGTACCGGGACTAGCGGGAGGGAATACAGATACGCAGTATTTT.